Following are 32 T cell receptor beta chains from one sample sequenced in a study of CD8+CD57+ T cells in acquired aplastic anemia. According to the study, genomic DNA was the template for TCR beta VDJ and CDR3 profiling. From the reads, TCRdb called clonotypes with MiXCR, one entry per CDR3 protein. This sample has roughly 86,000 distinct CDR3 sequences; approximately 46% occur once, and the top ten carry approximately 70%. Input material: sorted CD4+, CD8+, or CD8+CD57+ T cells (not recorded which) from PBMCs. These receptors were taken from a human donor in good health, serving as a control.

This chain uses TRBV3-1 with TRBJ2-2, with TRBD2 matching over 9 bases. The CDR3 totals 18 residues. With V trimmed by 1 base and J by 2 bases, 8 bases remained unmatched. CDR1 LGHDT and CDR2 YNNKEL come from the germline V gene (reference sequence). As DNA, the CDR3 is TGTGCCAGCAGCCAAGGCCAAGCGGGGGGCAGTAACACCGGGGAGCTGTTTTTT. This translates into CASSQGQAGGSNTGELFF.

The gene calls are TRBV15 and TRBJ1-2; 7 bases are shared with TRBD1. This CDR3 comprises 14 residues. The ends lost 1 base at V and 3 bases at J; junction bases unmatched: 2. Germline-derived CDR1 and CDR2 are LNHNV and YYDKDF (reference sequence). CDR3 region: CATSRGGTDYGYTF. CDR3 nucleotides: TGTGCCACCAGCAGAGGGGGGACAGACTATGGCTACACCTTC.

J is TRBJ1-2 and V is TRBV7-9; the D is unclear. There are 13 residues in the CDR3. Germline lookup yields CDR1 SEHNR and CDR2 FQNEAQ (reference sequence). Trimming removed 1 base from V and 5 bases from J, with 8 bases in between. CDR3: CASSLDATYGYTF. CDR3 in DNA: TGTGCCAGCAGCTTAGACGCGACTTATGGCTACACCTTC.

The V gene is TRBV25-1, the J gene TRBJ2-3; 10 bases align to TRBD2. Germline lookup yields CDR1 MGHDK and CDR2 SYGVNS. J gave up 2 bases and V 4 bases, and 9 bases lay outside the gene matches. The CDR3 has 17 amino acids. The DNA for the CDR3 is TGTGCCAGCAGTGCCCTAGCGGGAGCGGGGACCACAGATACGCAGTATTTT. Protein sequence: CASSALAGAGTTDTQYF.

This clonotype was counted a few times. The chain recombines TRBV14 with TRBJ1-4; D is uncertain. The CDR3 consists of 15 residues. The germline gives CDR1 SGHDN, CDR2 FVKESK. Trimming took off 1 base at V and 5 bases at J, with 11 bases between the two ends. The CDR3 is CASSQVRQENEKLFF. The CDR3 nucleotides read TGTGCCAGCAGCCAAGTTAGACAAGAAAATGAAAAACTGTTTTTT.

The rearrangement uses TRBV7-3 and TRBJ2-3, with 8 nucleotides matching TRBD2. This CDR3 has 16 residues. Germline values: CDR1 SGHTA, CDR2 FQGTGA. Unmatched junction bases numbered 9, after V lost 2 bases and J lost 5 bases. Written as DNA, the CDR3 is TGTGCCAGCAGCTTATCGGGAGCGGGAGCGGGAGATACGCAGTATTTT. Its translation: CASSLSGAGAGDTQYF. Filled out from reference TRBV7-3 and TRBJ2-3, the complete variable domain reads GAGVSQTPSNKVTEKGKYVELRCDPISGHTALYWYRQSLGQGPEFLIYFQGTGAADDSGLPNDRFFAVRPEGSVSTLKIQRTERGDSAVYLCASSLSGAGAGDTQYFGPGTRLTVL.

This clonotype was recorded many times. The genes are TRBV10-3 and TRBJ2-7; D may be TRBD1 or TRBD2 (5 bases each). Germline CDR1 is ENHRY and CDR2 is SYGVKD. V dropped 7 bases and J dropped 3 bases, with 19 bases sitting between them. The CDR3 length is 15 residues. The CDR3 coding sequence is TGTGCCATCAACCAAACCGGGACCAGTCGCTACGAGCAGTACTTC. It yields the protein CAINQTGTSRYEQYF.

Ten or more counts support this clonotype. The J gene is TRBJ1-2, the V gene TRBV6-4; maybe TRBD1 (5 bases). Trimming took 2 bases from V and 6 from J, leaving 10 bases between them. Germline loops: CDR1 MRHNA, CDR2 SNTAGT. The CDR3 has 13 residues. The CDR3 sequence: CASSDTGGHGYTF. The CDR3 bases are TGTGCCAGCAGTGACACAGGTGGGCATGGCTACACCTTC.

Here the CDR3 DNA reads TGTGCCACCGATCCCGGGCCCCAACTAGCCAAAAACATTCAGTACTTC. This translates into CATDPGPQLAKNIQYF. The chain has TRBV10-3 and TRBJ2-4; D call uncertain. CDR3 length: 16 residues. V was shortened by 10 bases and J by 0 bases, with 19 bases between the two germline ends. From germline, CDR1 is ENHRY and CDR2 SYGVKD.

The rearrangement uses TRBV14 and TRBJ2-5, with 9 bases that match TRBD1. J gave up 5 bases and V 1 base, and 5 bases lay outside the gene matches. Germline values: CDR1 SGHDN, CDR2 FVKESK. This CDR3 contains 15 residues. CDR3 in DNA: TGTGCCAGCAGCCAAGTGAGCGACAGGGGGGAGACCCAGTACTTC. It encodes CASSQVSDRGETQYF. Looking up the rest from reference TRBV14 and TRBJ2-5 gives the full variable domain: EAGVTQFPSHSVIEKGQTVTLRCDPISGHDNLYWYRRVMGKEIKFLLHFVKESKQDESGMPNNRFLAERTGGTYSTLKVQPAELEDSGVYFCASSQVSDRGETQYFGPGTRLLVL.

This clonotype was seen only once. The V gene is TRBV11-1, the J gene TRBJ1-2, with TRBD1 matching 8 bases. The V and J ends lost 1 base and 1 base, in that order; junction bases with no gene match: 5. The germline gives CDR1 SGHAT, CDR2 FQDESV (reference sequence). The CDR3 runs to 16 residues. For the CDR3, the DNA is TGTGCCAGCAGCTTAGGGACAGGGAGCCATAACTATGGCTACACCTTC. It specifies CASSLGTGSHNYGYTF.

The chain couples TRBV2 to TRBJ2-7; D perhaps matches TRBD1 (5 bases). Germline CDR1 is SNHLY and CDR2 is FYNNEI. V was clipped by 7 bases and J by 2 bases, with 15 bases between them. This CDR3 is 14 amino acids long. The CDR3 sequence: CASTLDTPPYEQYF. The CDR3 DNA reads as TGTGCCAGCACGTTGGACACACCGCCCTACGAGCAGTACTTC.

Turning to this clonotype: A read error may explain this, as a much larger clone is one base away. This chain links TRBV9 with TRBJ2-7, with D possibly TRBD1 on 5 matching bases. This CDR3 has 12 residues. Germline V gene data show CDR1 as SGDLS and CDR2 as YYNGEE. V was clipped by 0 bases and J by 5 bases, with 6 bases between them. CDR3: CASSVGGNEQYF. The CDR3 region has the DNA TGTGCCAGCAGCGTAGGGGGCAACGAGCAGTACTTC.

Only a few counts were recorded for this clonotype. The chain couples TRBV29-1 to TRBJ2-6; TRBD1 aligns across 9 bases. The CDR3 totals 14 residues. Per the germline V gene, CDR1 is SQVTM and CDR2 is ANQGSEA. V trimming: 4 bases; J trimming: 4 bases; junction bases outside the gene matches: 2. The CDR3 protein is CSVGQGDGANVLTF. DNA for the CDR3: TGCAGCGTTGGACAGGGGGACGGGGCCAACGTCCTGACTTTC.

The genes are TRBV10-3 and TRBJ2-5; D gene ambiguous. The J call may be faulty, since TRBJ2-7 better matches the DNA end. Germline CDR1 is ENHRY and CDR2 is SYGVKD. The CDR3 sequence is 12 residues long. The DNA for the CDR3 is TGTGCCATCCGGAGCAACTCCTACGAGCAGTACTTC. It specifies CAIRSNSYEQYF.

This chain connects TRBV25-1 to TRBJ1-5; D not resolved. The CDR3 is 13 residues long. Looked up from germline, CDR1 is MGHDK and CDR2 is SYGVNS. V dropped 5 bases and J dropped 5 bases, with 10 bases sitting between them. The DNA for the CDR3 is TGTGCCAGCAGTTACACTGGTTATCAGCCCCAGCATTTT. It translates to CASSYTGYQPQHF.

There are many counts of this clonotype. This chain links TRBV7-9 with TRBJ2-5; D not certain. This CDR3 region has 10 residues. Trimming took off 6 bases at V and 2 bases at J, with 1 base between the two ends. Germline CDR1 SEHNR, CDR2 FQNEAQ (reference sequence). CDR3: CASRQETQYF. The CDR3 coding sequence is TGTGCCAGCAGGCAAGAGACCCAGTACTTC.

This clonotype was seen ten or more times. V usage is TRBV10-2 and J usage is TRBJ2-5, with a weak D call TRBD2 (5 bases). The V end was cut by 4 bases, the J end by 2 bases, with 8 bases between. Per germline, CDR1 WSHSY and CDR2 SAAADI. The CDR3 loop spans 13 amino acids. In DNA, the CDR3 is TGCGCCAGCAGTGCAAGGGAGCAAGAGACCCAGTACTTC. Translating gives CASSAREQETQYF.

Only a few counts were recorded for this clonotype. The CDR3 DNA follows: TGTGCCAGCAGTCAACAGGGGGCGGGTGATACGCAGTATTTT. It translates to CASSQQGAGDTQYF. The chain combines TRBV25-1 with TRBJ2-3; 9 bases are a match to TRBD1. From germline, CDR1 is MGHDK and CDR2 SYGVNS. With 5 bases clipped from V and 6 bases from J, the junction kept 6 bases outside the gene matches. The CDR3 consists of 14 residues.

Regarding this clonotype: A read error may explain this, as a much larger clone is one base away. This sequence joins TRBV6-6 and TRBJ1-1, with unresolved D. With 8 bases removed from V and 8 bases from J, the gap between germline ends came to 9 bases. CDR3 length: 10 residues. Per the germline V gene, CDR1 is MNHNY and CDR2 is SVGAGI (reference sequence). The CDR3 is CASGAQEAFF. The CDR3 DNA reads TGTGCCAGCGGTGCCCAAGAAGCTTTCTTT.

This clonotype was seen repeatedly, ten times or more. The chain recombines TRBV24-1 with TRBJ2-2; D is possibly TRBD2 (6 bases). The CDR3 runs to 17 residues. V lost 3 bases to trimming and J lost 4 bases, with 17 bases between them. Germline values: CDR1 KGHDR, CDR2 SFDVKD. This CDR3 is CATSDPSWAEGTGELFF. Here the CDR3 DNA reads TGTGCCACCAGTGATCCGTCTTGGGCGGAGGGCACCGGGGAGCTGTTTTTT.

This clonotype appeared many times. The chain combines TRBV6-1 with TRBJ1-2; tentative D call: TRBD1 (6 bases). The germline V gene encodes CDR1 MNHNS and CDR2 SASEGT. V lost 5 bases, J lost 8 bases, and 15 bases lay in between. This CDR3 has 13 residues. DNA for the CDR3: TGTGCCAGCAGTCCCCCCAGGGGTTGGGGCTACACCTTC. This sequence encodes CASSPPRGWGYTF.

This clonotype has at least ten counts. CDR3 residues: CSARDGGGQGMAEAFF. The DNA of the CDR3 is TGCAGTGCTAGAGATGGTGGCGGACAGGGAATGGCTGAAGCTTTCTTT. V gene TRBV20-1 combines with J gene TRBJ1-1, with 8 bases fitting TRBD1. The CDR3 spans 16 residues. Per the germline V gene, CDR1 is DFQATT and CDR2 is SNEGSKA (reference sequence). Trimming took 0 bases from V and 6 from J; bases not matched to a gene: 12.

This clonotype appeared a few times. The chain combines TRBV24-1 with TRBJ2-1; D gene unclear. V lost 4 bases, J lost 7 bases, and 10 bases lay in between. Germline V gene data show CDR1 as KGHDR and CDR2 as SFDVKD. There are 13 residues in the CDR3. The CDR3 loop is CATSDGLSNEQFF. CDR3 in DNA: TGTGCCACCAGTGACGGGCTGTCTAATGAGCAGTTCTTC.

The chain has TRBV12-3 or TRBV12-4 and TRBJ2-7; possibly TRBD2 for D (6 bases). The CDR3 is 15 residues long. Trimming cost V 0 bases and J 5 bases, with 14 bases left between them. CDR3 bases: TGTGCCAGCAGTTTAGCCCCCGGGGGTTCCAACGAGCAGTACTTC. It translates to CASSLAPGGSNEQYF.

V gene TRBV19 combines with J gene TRBJ2-1; 12 bases line up with TRBD1. J was trimmed by 7 bases and V by 6 bases; bases with no gene match: 10. Germline CDR1 LNHDA, CDR2 SQIVND (reference sequence). This CDR3 is 16 amino acids long. The DNA for the CDR3 is TGTGCCAGTAGAGGGGGAGGGGACAGGGGGCTAAATGAGCAGTTCTTC. Its protein product is CASRGGGDRGLNEQFF. The full variable domain, in which reference TRBV19 and TRBJ2-1 provide the parts outside the CDR3, is DGGITQSPKYLFRKEGQNVTLSCEQNLNHDAMYWYRQDPGQGLRLIYYSQIVNDFQKGDIAEGYSVSREKKESFPLTVTSAQKNPTAFYLCASRGGGDRGLNEQFFGPGTRLTVL.

The V call is TRBV11-2, the J call TRBJ1-3; 8 bases fit TRBD1. Germline V gene sequence: CDR1 SGHAT, CDR2 FQNNGV. The CDR3 length is 18 residues. V was clipped by 6 bases and J by 0 bases; unmatched bases: 13. The CDR3 nucleotides are TGTGCCAGCAGTTTTCCATCGACAGGGGCCCTCTCTGGAAACACCATATATTTT. Translation: CASSFPSTGALSGNTIYF.

This clonotype was observed a single time. This chain joins TRBV25-1 and TRBJ1-2; maybe TRBD1 (6 bases). The germline gives CDR1 MGHDK, CDR2 SYGVNS. V was clipped by 6 bases and J by 2 bases, with 10 bases between them. The CDR3 is 13 amino acids. The CDR3 is CASRNTGNYGYTF. In DNA, the CDR3 is TGTGCCAGCAGGAACACAGGGAACTATGGCTACACCTTC.

This clonotype was recorded at least ten times. The genes are TRBV29-1 and TRBJ2-1, with TRBD2 identical over 9 bases. Germline CDR1 reads SQVTM; CDR2 reads ANQGSEA. Germline trimming cut 6 bases from V and 9 bases from J; bases unmatched to any gene: 12. The CDR3 spans 14 residues. In DNA, the CDR3 is TGCAGCGTGGAGAGGGCGGGGGGGCGTCGTGAGCAGTTCTTC. As protein: CSVERAGGRREQFF.

The chain joins TRBV3-1 to TRBJ1-2; TRBD1 matches at 10 bases. The germline V gene has CDR1 LGHDT and CDR2 YNNKEL (reference sequence). CDR3 length: 15 amino acids. Trimming took 4 bases from V and 6 from J; bases not matched to a gene: 8. This CDR3 is CASSPPGQGKDGYTF. The CDR3 nucleotides read TGTGCCAGCAGCCCTCCGGGACAGGGGAAGGATGGCTACACCTTC.

V gene TRBV12-3 or TRBV12-4 combines with J gene TRBJ1-6; the match to TRBD1 covers 7 bases. The CDR3 sequence is 16 residues long. V was clipped by 5 bases and J by 2 bases; unmatched bases: 6. This chain's CDR3 is CASSPTTGTYNSPLHF. In DNA form, the CDR3 reads TGTGCCAGCAGTCCAACGACAGGGACCTATAATTCACCCCTCCACTTT.

The rearrangement joins TRBV25-1 to TRBJ1-4, with 9 bases matching TRBD1. Germline V gene lookup returns CDR1 MGHDK and CDR2 SYGVNS. The CDR3 contains 17 residues. With 5 bases clipped from V and 7 bases from J, the junction kept 14 bases outside the gene matches. The DNA for the CDR3 is TGTGCCAGCAGTTCCCCCCTCGGGACAGGGAGGGGTGAAAAACTGTTTTTT. This translates into CASSSPLGTGRGEKLFF.